Sequencing of this TCR beta chain was carried out in a study of blood T cell repertoires in COVID-19. The wider study: T cells, B-cell-depleted T cells, or PBMCs supplied cDNA or gDNA.

This clone was seen once. Authors' data handling: Amplification with reference gene primers provided the estimates of nucleated cell counts. The protocol was immunoSEQ multiplex PCR, while the TCRdb copy is restricted to in-frame clones and leaves out a portion. V and J calls plus clone size are reproduced from that table; the DNA served to infer D and trimming. The repertoire holds roughly 180,000 clones, with approximately 85% as singletons. The material sequenced was peripheral blood. The sequence derives from a woman aged 55 to 70 with acute or convalescent COVID-19.

CDR3 in DNA: TGTGCCAGCAGTAGTTTAGGGGGTGAGCAGTTCTTC. Amino acids: CASSSLGGEQFF. The V and J genes are TRBV27 and TRBJ2-1; tentatively, D is TRBD1 (6 bases). Between the trimmed V and J ends, which lost 5 bases and 9 bases, there was a span of 11 bases. The V gene's germline CDR1 is MNHEY and CDR2 SMNVEV (reference sequence). CDR3 length equals 12 residues.